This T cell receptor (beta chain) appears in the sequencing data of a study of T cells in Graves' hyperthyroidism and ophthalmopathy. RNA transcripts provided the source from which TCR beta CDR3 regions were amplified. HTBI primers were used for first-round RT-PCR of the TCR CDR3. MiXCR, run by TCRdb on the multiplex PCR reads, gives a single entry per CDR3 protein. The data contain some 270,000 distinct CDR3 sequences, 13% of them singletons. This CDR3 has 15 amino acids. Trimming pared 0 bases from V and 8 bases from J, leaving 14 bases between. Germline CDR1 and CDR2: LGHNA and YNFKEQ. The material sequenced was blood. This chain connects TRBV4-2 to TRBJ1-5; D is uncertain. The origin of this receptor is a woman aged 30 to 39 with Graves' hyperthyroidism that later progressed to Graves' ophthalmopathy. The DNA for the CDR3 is TGTGCCAGCAGCCAAGATTGGACTGGGAGGGAGCCCCAGCATTTT. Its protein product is CASSQDWTGREPQHF.